This T cell receptor beta chain was sequenced in a study of PD-1 blockade in classical Hodgkin lymphoma. On this clone itself: The antigen is not known.

Each and every patient relapsed after autologous stem cell transplantation, and patients got differing brentuximab vedotin exposure. Study-wide results and caveats: Complete responders had baseline diversity similar to newly diagnosed patients. By C4D1, diversity of CD4+ TCRs had risen significantly, whereas that of CD8+ TCRs had not. Relapsed/refractory patients reportedly had lower baseline diversity than newly diagnosed patients. Sources of repertoire differences remain undefined, possibly disease activity or prior therapy.

Using immunoSEQ multiplex PCR, the repertoire was profiled, and TCRdb retains in-frame clones only, with some absent. The repertoire holds fewer than 65,000 clones, with 80% to 90% as singletons. The receptor comes from a human donor with classical Hodgkin lymphoma. Source: peripheral blood mononuclear cells (PBMCs), taken at baseline.

CDR3 bases: TGCGCCAGCAGCTTGGTAGGGGAATGGTACGCCGGGGAGCTGTTTTTT. Its protein product is CASSLVGEWYAGELFF. J is TRBJ2-2 and V is TRBV5-1; TRBD1 might be the D (5 bases). Trimming stripped 0 bases from V and 6 bases from J, with 15 bases between. Germline V gene lookup returns CDR1 SGHRS and CDR2 YFSETQ. The CDR3 is 16 amino acids.